The 7 T cell receptor beta chains below come from one sample, sequenced in a study of blood T cell repertoires in COVID-19. This table comes from immunoSEQ multiplex PCR, and its TCRdb copy is limited to in-frame clones, with some not included. The table shows some 160,000 clones, with less than 80% occurring only once. The material sequenced was PBMCs or T cells enriched from blood (not recorded which). All receptors derive from a woman in her 70s in a cohort exposed to, infected with or recovered from COVID-19 (not recorded which).

The chain is built from TRBV29-1 and TRBJ1-2, with 7 bases aligning to TRBD1. V was clipped by 4 bases and J by 3 bases; unmatched bases: 5. Germline CDR1 reads SQVTM; CDR2 reads ANQGSEA. CDR3 length: 13 amino acids. The CDR3: CSVGQGVDYGYTF. CDR3 nucleotides: TGCAGCGTTGGTCAGGGGGTGGACTATGGCTACACCTTC. Supplemented by reference TRBV29-1 and TRBJ1-2, the full variable domain reads SAVISQKPSRDICQRGTSLTIQCQVDSQVTMMFWYRQQPGQSLTLIATANQGSEATYESGFVIDKFPISRPNLTFSTLTVSNMSPEDSSIYLCSVGQGVDYGYTFGSGTRLTVV.

This clone appeared a few times. The chain is built from TRBV7-3 and TRBJ1-1, with 7 bases fitting TRBD1. V was clipped by 3 bases and J by 6 bases; unmatched bases: 4. Per the germline V gene, CDR1 is SGHTA and CDR2 is FQGTGA. CDR3 size: 13 residues. This CDR3 is CASSFNRGAEAFF. The CDR3 region has the DNA TGTGCCAGCAGCTTCAACAGGGGTGCTGAAGCTTTCTTT.

This chain links TRBV6-5 with TRBJ1-1; D gene ambiguous. CDR1 and CDR2 from the germline V gene are MNHEY and SVGAGI. V lost 2 bases, J lost 0 bases, and 7 bases lay in between. The CDR3 totals 14 residues. DNA of the CDR3: TGTGCCAGCAGTTACGGCTCGATGAACACTGAAGCTTTCTTT. Its translation is CASSYGSMNTEAFF.

The chain joins TRBV25-1 to TRBJ2-3; 8 bases fit TRBD2. Germline lookup yields CDR1 MGHDK and CDR2 SYGVNS. CDR3 length equals 17 residues. Trimming cost V 3 bases and J 2 bases; bases outside gene matches: 10. CDR3 protein: CASSDLGTREHTDTQYF. The CDR3 DNA follows: TGTGCCAGCAGTGACCTCGGGACTAGGGAGCACACAGATACGCAGTATTTT.

This clone was seen a few times. The chain couples TRBV9 to TRBJ1-1; 9 nucleotides agree with TRBD1. There are 14 residues in the CDR3. CDR1 SGDLS and CDR2 YYNGEE come from the germline V gene. The V gene end was trimmed by 0 bases and the J gene end by 11 bases; junction bases not matched to a gene: 8. As DNA, the CDR3 is TGTGCCAGCAGCGTAGCCCTGGGACAGGGCGGGGCTTTCTTT. It translates to CASSVALGQGGAFF.

The rearrangement links TRBV20-1 to TRBJ2-7; TRBD2 agrees at 8 bases. V gave up 3 bases and J gave up 4 bases; unmatched junction bases: 8. CDR1 and CDR2 from the germline V gene are DFQATT and SNEGSKA (reference sequence). CDR3 length: 14 amino acids. The DNA of the CDR3 is TGCAGTGCTAGTCGGGGCGGGAGGTTATACGAGCAGTACTTC. It is translated as CSASRGGRLYEQYF.

This chain links TRBV10-2 with TRBJ1-5; no clear D gene. This CDR3 region has 13 residues. CDR1 WSHSY and CDR2 SAAADI come from the germline V gene. The V end lost 5 bases, the J end lost 4 bases, and 9 bases lay between the germline ends. The chain's CDR3 is CASSIGVNQPQHF. The CDR3 DNA sequence: TGCGCCAGCAGTATAGGAGTAAATCAGCCCCAGCATTTT.